Sequencing of this TCR beta chain was carried out in a study of T cell responses to AZD1222 COVID-19 vaccine. Study-level findings and limits: Spike-specific TCR breadth and depth rose after two AZD1222 doses. It should be noted that donors were predominantly white British and more often female, and clonal diversity was possibly underestimated. Reportedly, nearly half the spike-specific TCRs target unmutated variant regions.

Turning to this clone: The antigen remains unidentified.

This CDR3 has 12 amino acids. Germline V gene data show CDR1 as MNHNY and CDR2 as SVGAGI (reference sequence). Trimming took 5 bases from V and 7 from J, leaving 11 bases between them. Repertoires were generated with immunoSEQ multiplex PCR, while TCRdb's copy carries only in-frame clones and drops some. The sample carries approximately 120,000 clones, about nine tenths recorded once. Sequenced here: peripheral blood, sampled on day 0 of AZD1222 vaccination. This rearrangement joins TRBV6-6 to TRBJ1-2; possibly TRBD1 for D (5 bases). The sequence derives from an adult in good health. The CDR3: CASSDSWTGYTF. CDR3 DNA sequence: TGTGCCAGCAGTGACAGCTGGACTGGCTACACCTTC.